Given below is one T cell receptor beta chain in context. The sample originates from a study of CD8 T cells in Susac syndrome. Trimming left V 8 bases short and J 4 bases short, with 10 bases between. Germline-derived CDR1 and CDR2 are SQVTM and ANQGSEA. This CDR3 contains 11 residues. High-throughput TCR beta sequencing covered peripheral CD8+ and CD4+ T cells. The study used treatment-naive patients who had stable or active relapsing-remitting disease as multiple sclerosis controls. Isolation of CD8+ and CD4+ T cells was performed negatively, whereas enrichment of TEMRA cells was done by FACS. RNA, at about 0.45 to 1 ug, was reverse transcribed with random hexamers. By means of immunoSEQ multiplex PCR, TCR beta CDR3 spanning 54 Vbeta and 13 Jbeta underwent amplification. MiXCR, applied by TCRdb to the immunoSEQ multiplex PCR reads, yields one record per CDR3 protein. The sample shows around 280,000 distinct CDR3 sequences, around 92% of them seen only once.

Sequenced: CD4+ T cells from PBMCs. This receptor was taken from a human donor with multiple sclerosis. This chain joins TRBV29-1 and TRBJ2-3, with D possibly TRBD2 on 5 matching bases. CDR3 loop: CSHSVSDTQYF. The CDR3, as DNA: TGCAGCCATAGCGTCTCAGATACGCAGTATTTT.